This T cell receptor (beta chain) was recovered during a study of T cells in Graves' hyperthyroidism and ophthalmopathy. Whole-study findings and limits: Most thyroid clonotypes expanded above 0.001 appeared in blood too.

This clonotype turned up a few times. Its antigen is undetermined. RNA transcripts gave rise to amplified TCR beta CDR3 regions. RT-PCR in the first round (using the HTBI primer set) targeted the TCR CDR3. TCRdb ran MiXCR on the multiplex PCR reads and lists one entry per CDR3 protein. The data hold about 570,000 distinct CDR3 sequences, with 40% to 55% observed a single time. Germline-derived CDR1 and CDR2 are SGHAT and FQNNGV. Trimming cost V 3 bases and J 8 bases, with 13 bases left between them. There are 14 residues in the CDR3. The clonotype comes from an adult woman with Graves' disease, either hyperthyroidism or ophthalmopathy (not recorded which). The chain combines TRBV11-2 with TRBJ1-4, with D unresolved. Material for sequencing was peripheral blood or thyroid tissue (not recorded which). The CDR3 spells CASSFGLAGEKLFF. CDR3 in DNA: TGTGCCAGCAGCTTCGGACTAGCGGGAGAAAAACTGTTTTTT.